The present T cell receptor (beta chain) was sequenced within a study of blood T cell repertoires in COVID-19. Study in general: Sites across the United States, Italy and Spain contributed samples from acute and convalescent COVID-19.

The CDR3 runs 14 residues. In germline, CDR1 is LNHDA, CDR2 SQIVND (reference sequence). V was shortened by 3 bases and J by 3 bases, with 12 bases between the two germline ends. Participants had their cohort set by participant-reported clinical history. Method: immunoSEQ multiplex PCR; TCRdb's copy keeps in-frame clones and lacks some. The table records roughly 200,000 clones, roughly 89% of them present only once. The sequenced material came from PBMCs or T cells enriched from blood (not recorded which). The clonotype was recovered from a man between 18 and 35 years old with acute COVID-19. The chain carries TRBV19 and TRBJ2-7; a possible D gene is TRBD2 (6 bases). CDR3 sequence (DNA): TGTGCCAGTAGTATTGGCGGGATAGGCTACGAGCAGTACTTC. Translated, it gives CASSIGGIGYEQYF.